This T cell receptor (beta chain) is drawn from a study of T cell responses to AZD1222 COVID-19 vaccine. Study-level background: Investigators merged groups given second doses at roughly 4 or roughly 12 weeks. Study observations and caveats: The study sampled repertoires only after the peak T cell response.

The CDR3 has 13 residues. V was shortened by 4 bases and J by 4 bases, with 7 bases between the two germline ends. Germline values: CDR1 LGHDT, CDR2 YNNKEL (reference sequence). This clone was detected a few times. Its specificity is not known. Sequencing used immunoSEQ multiplex PCR; TCRdb keeps in-frame clones, though not all of them. The table lists 170,000 or so clones, 90% of them singletons. The receptor was derived from an adult in good health. Sequences were derived from peripheral blood, sampled on day 0 of AZD1222 vaccination. The V call is TRBV3-1 (or the pseudogene TRBV3-2), the J call TRBJ2-2; D not certain. In DNA, the CDR3 is TGTGCCAGCAGCCCCCAGAGCACCGGGGAGCTGTTTTTT. This encodes CASSPQSTGELFF.